Listed here is a single TCR beta chain. Assay: immunoSEQ multiplex PCR; the TCRdb copy retains only in-frame clones and omits some. Here the sample spans about 200,000 clones, approximately 84% being singletons. The data are from a study of blood T cell repertoires in COVID-19. Overall study: The United States, Italy and Spain supplied acute and convalescent COVID-19 samples. T cells, B-cell-depleted T cells, or PBMCs supplied cDNA or gDNA.

The germline gives CDR1 LGHDT, CDR2 YNNKEL (reference sequence). The CDR3 has 14 residues. V lost 1 base and J 6 bases, leaving 9 bases between the germline ends. The genes are TRBV3-1 (or the pseudogene TRBV3-2) and TRBJ2-2, with a tentative D call TRBD2 (6 bases). Source material: peripheral blood. This receptor was taken from a man in his fifties with acute or convalescent COVID-19. The CDR3 coding sequence is TGTGCCAGCAGCCAAGTTACGGGGGCCGGGGAGCTGTTTTTT. Translated, it gives CASSQVTGAGELFF.